The 24 T cell receptor beta chains given below trace back to one sample, sequenced in a study of T cells in severe cutaneous drug reactions. Libraries were made by iRepertoire multiplex PCR with TCR subtype-specific primers for bulk and single-cell sequencing. TCRdb re-called the multiplex PCR reads; one entry per CDR3 protein, DNA not given. This table lists 20,000 to 25,000 distinct CDR3 sequences. The donors had carbamazepine-induced Stevens-Johnson syndrome or toxic epidermal necrolysis. Sequencing input: PBMCs. The receptor set was obtained from a human donor with toxic epidermal necrolysis, a severe cutaneous drug reaction.

This chain joins TRBV29-1 and TRBJ2-7. This CDR3 is 12 amino acids long. CDR1 is SQVTM and CDR2 is ANQGSEA in the germline V gene. CDR3 sequence reads: CSVGWSSDEQYF.

In terms of frequency, this clonotype is medium-sized. The chain is built from TRBV18 and TRBJ2-7; TCRdb selects TRBD2, and the lack of DNA leaves this call unchecked. The CDR3 loop spans 16 amino acids. The germline V gene encodes CDR1 KGHSH and CDR2 LQKENI. CDR3 residues: CASSPIGGRYNYEQYF.

By frequency, this clonotype is large (0.1 to 1%). The chain employs TRBV29-1 and TRBJ1-1; the D call of TRBD1 rests on TCRdb alone, since no DNA is present to check it. CDR1 and CDR2 from the germline V gene are SQVTM and ANQGSEA. The CDR3 is 13 amino acids. The CDR3 loop is CSVTDSGNTEAFF.

The V call is TRBV7-2, the J call TRBJ1-5; the D gene TCRdb calls, TRBD1, cannot be checked with no DNA. Looked up from germline, CDR1 is SGHTA and CDR2 is FQGNSA. The CDR3 is made up of 13 amino acids. CDR3 amino acids: CASSWGQGQPQHF.

This CDR3 reads CASSLPGTHENEQYF. The rearrangement joins TRBV5-4 to TRBJ2-7; TCRdb reports TRBD1, a call that lacks DNA to check it against. CDR1 SGHNT and CDR2 YYREEE come from the germline V gene (reference sequence). The CDR3 runs to 15 residues.

This clonotype ranks as medium-sized (0.01 to 0.1%) in terms of frequency. The gene calls are TRBV9 and TRBJ1-6; TCRdb proposes TRBD1, but this gene call is untestable without DNA. CDR3 length: 15 residues. From germline, CDR1 is SGDLS and CDR2 YYNGEE. The CDR3 region is CASSPRPAGDSPLHF.

The rearrangement uses TRBV20-1 and TRBJ2-7; the TRBD2 assignment by TCRdb is unverifiable without DNA. Germline CDR1 reads DFQATT; CDR2 reads SNEGSKA (reference sequence). The CDR3 is 14 amino acids. CDR3 amino acids: CSARGVAGTYEQYF.

This chain connects TRBV3-1 to TRBJ2-4; TCRdb proposes TRBD1, but this gene call is untestable without DNA. Per the germline V gene, CDR1 is LGHDT and CDR2 is YNNKEL (reference sequence). The CDR3 is 13 residues long. This CDR3 reads CASRDRGVNIQYF.

The chain couples TRBV25-1 to TRBJ2-1; TCRdb selects TRBD2, and the lack of DNA leaves this call unchecked. CDR1 is MGHDK, CDR2 SYGVNS, per germline. This CDR3 has 12 residues. This CDR3 reads CASLGLAGVSVF.

The chain couples TRBV27 to TRBJ1-1. The CDR3 consists of 13 residues. CDR1 is MNHEY, CDR2 SMNVEV, per germline (reference sequence). The CDR3 sequence is CASTGSEDTEAFF.

This sequence joins TRBV6-1 and TRBJ2-1; TCRdb calls TRBD2, which cannot be checked without DNA. Per the germline V gene, CDR1 is MNHNS and CDR2 is SASEGT. The CDR3 contains 12 residues. The CDR3 sequence: CASSGTSGEQFF.

The genes are TRBV7-9 and TRBJ2-1; TCRdb selects TRBD2, and the lack of DNA leaves this call unchecked. The germline CDR1 and CDR2 sequences are SEHNR and FQNEAQ (reference sequence). The CDR3 covers 14 residues. The CDR3 loop is CASSLVAGPNEQFF.

The chain recombines TRBV10-3 with TRBJ2-5; TCRdb picks TRBD2, but there is no DNA to check that call. CDR1 and CDR2 (germline): ENHRY, SYGVKD. The CDR3 totals 14 residues. The CDR3 loop reads CAIRKSGGGETQYF.

The chain uses TRBV18 and TRBJ2-7; TCRdb's D call, TRBD1, is unchecked because there is no DNA. The CDR3 is 12 amino acids. Germline CDR1 and CDR2: KGHSH and LQKENI. The CDR3 loop is CASSPDSYEQYF. Full variable domain (missing parts from reference TRBV18 and TRBJ2-7): NAGVMQNPRHLVRRRGQEARLRCSPMKGHSHVYWYRQLPEEGLKFMVYLQKENIIDESGMPKERFSAEFPKEGPSILRIQQVVRGDSAAYFCASSPDSYEQYFGPGTRLTVT.

The rearrangement uses TRBV12-3 or TRBV12-4 and TRBJ1-6; TCRdb names TRBD1, which stays unverified in the absence of DNA. The CDR3 consists of 14 residues. The CDR3 reads CASSLHGGASPLHF.

This sequence joins TRBV5-1 and TRBJ2-1; TCRdb outputs TRBD2, but without DNA this stays unchecked. CDR1 is SGHRS, CDR2 YFSETQ, per germline. This CDR3 contains 17 residues. The CDR3 loop reads CASSLGLAGGFYNEQFF.

CDR3 protein: CASGKGNEQFF. V is TRBV19 and J is TRBJ2-1; absent DNA, TCRdb's TRBD1 call cannot be checked. There are 11 residues in the CDR3. From germline, CDR1 is LNHDA and CDR2 SQIVND (reference sequence).

This chain joins TRBV28 and TRBJ1-2; no DNA is available, so the TRBD1 call from TCRdb remains unchecked. Germline V CDR1 and CDR2: MDHEN, SYDVKM. This CDR3 comprises 15 residues. The CDR3 sequence: CASRLSGPPGAGYTF.

This sequence joins TRBV20-1 and TRBJ2-7. Germline values: CDR1 DFQATT, CDR2 SNEGSKA (reference sequence). The CDR3 contains 14 residues. CDR3 sequence: CSARGGRASYEQYF.

The rearrangement joins TRBV5-1 to TRBJ2-5. The CDR3 is 14 amino acids. Germline CDR1 and CDR2: SGHRS and YFSETQ. The CDR3 here is CASSTDTTGKTQYF.

V is TRBV15 and J is TRBJ1-1. This CDR3 has 13 residues. CDR1 is LNHNV and CDR2 is YYDKDF in the germline V gene (reference sequence). CDR3 sequence reads: CATSRETYTEAFF.

V is TRBV27 and J is TRBJ1-2; there is no DNA to check the TCRdb D call of TRBD1. The CDR3 covers 14 residues. Germline CDR1 and CDR2: MNHEY and SMNVEV (reference sequence). The CDR3 protein is CASSSGQGAWGYTF.

The chain combines TRBV6-6 with TRBJ2-1; no DNA is available, so the TRBD2 call from TCRdb remains unchecked. Germline CDR1 and CDR2: MNHNY and SVGAGI (reference sequence). The CDR3 covers 17 residues. CDR3 protein: CASSYPTSGIGSDEQFF.

The V and J genes are TRBV5-1 and TRBJ2-1; TCRdb's D gene call, TRBD2, goes unchecked for lack of DNA. In germline, CDR1 is SGHRS, CDR2 YFSETQ. This CDR3 has 16 residues. The CDR3 here is CASSNLVSGGDNEQFF.